Reported below is one T cell receptor (beta chain). Its antigen is as yet unknown. The data belong to a study of response to subunit inactivated influenza vaccine. General observations from the study: T cells newly recruited by each seasonal influenza vaccination are few, the authors suggested.

Each CDR3 protein gets one entry after TCRdb re-called the RT-PCR reads with MiXCR. The data contain 700,000 to 900,000 distinct CDR3 sequences, less than 25% of them singletons. Sample: PBMCs from blood, taken roughly 5 days after vaccination. The receptor comes from a man in his fifties who received an inactivated influenza vaccine.

The chain's CDR3 is CASSQVGQGSQETQYF. CDR3 DNA: TGTGCCAGCAGCCAAGTGGGACAGGGGTCCCAAGAGACCCAGTACTTC. This rearrangement joins TRBV4-2 to TRBJ2-5, with 10 nucleotides matching TRBD1. The length of the CDR3 is 16 residues. V trimming: 1 base; J trimming: 1 base; junction bases outside the gene matches: 3. CDR1 is LGHNA, CDR2 YNFKEQ, per germline.